One and the same sample provided the 26 T cell receptor beta chains below, sequenced in a study of T cells expressing NK-cell markers. Reprocessing the 5' RACE reads, TCRdb reports a single entry for every CDR3 protein and omits DNA. The table lists 200,000 to 300,000 distinct CDR3 sequences, with approximately 0.39% in the top ten. Material: blood T cells: a sorted CD56 or NKG2C T cell subset, CD4+ or CD8+ T cells, or bulk PBMC T cells (not recorded which). These receptors were taken from a man aged 18 to 29 in good health.

The genes are TRBV12-3 or TRBV12-4 and TRBJ2-1. The CDR3 consists of 12 residues. This chain's CDR3 is CASSPNTQWKFF.

The chain is built from TRBV6-2 or TRBV6-3 and TRBJ1-1. Looked up from germline, CDR1 is MNHEY and CDR2 is SVGEGT. This CDR3 region has 13 residues. The CDR3 region is CASSSGQRAEAFF.

This rearrangement joins TRBV12-3 or TRBV12-4 to TRBJ2-5; TCRdb's D call of TRBD2 is untestable without DNA. There are 15 residues in the CDR3. The CDR3 spells CASSEGRARGETQYF.

The V and J genes are TRBV5-6 and TRBJ2-3; absent DNA, TCRdb's TRBD1 call cannot be checked. Germline CDR1 is SGHDT and CDR2 is YYEEEE. The CDR3 has 17 residues. The CDR3 reads CASSLGGSPGGTDTQYF.

This chain links TRBV4-1 with TRBJ2-2; TCRdb returns TRBD1, unconfirmable since there is no DNA. Germline lookup yields CDR1 MGHRA and CDR2 YSYEKL. This CDR3 comprises 18 residues. This chain's CDR3 is CASSQEMGGQGPTGELFF.

The chain is built from TRBV7-2 and TRBJ2-2; the D call from TCRdb, TRBD1, cannot be confirmed without DNA. The germline gives CDR1 SGHTA, CDR2 FQGNSA. This CDR3 is 16 amino acids long. This CDR3 is CASSSPGGRGTGELFF.

The V call is TRBV6-5, the J call TRBJ1-1. Germline CDR1 and CDR2: MNHEY and SVGAGI. This CDR3 is 14 amino acids long. This CDR3 reads CASSYHDRNTEAFF.

The chain couples TRBV11-3 to TRBJ2-1. This CDR3 comprises 13 residues. Germline assignment: CDR1 SGHNT and CDR2 YENEEA. CDR3 residues: CASSFGPYNEQFF.

V usage is TRBV10-3 and J usage is TRBJ2-1; the D gene TCRdb calls, TRBD2, cannot be checked with no DNA. Germline CDR1 reads ENHRY; CDR2 reads SYGVKD. The CDR3 extends over 18 amino acids. The CDR3 spells CAISEAGPGLTSSDEQFF.

V gene TRBV27 combines with J gene TRBJ2-1; lacking DNA, the TRBD1 call made by TCRdb goes unchecked. The germline gives CDR1 MNHEY, CDR2 SMNVEV (reference sequence). This CDR3 region has 14 residues. CDR3 residues: CASSRDPFFNEQFF.

The genes are TRBV6-5 and TRBJ1-2; TCRdb names TRBD1, which stays unverified in the absence of DNA. The CDR3 extends over 16 amino acids. CDR1 and CDR2 (germline): MNHEY, SVGAGI. The CDR3 loop is CASSSASRTGVIGYTF.

This rearrangement joins TRBV9 to TRBJ2-7; TCRdb's D gene call, TRBD2, goes unchecked for lack of DNA. The CDR3 has 15 amino acids. Looked up from germline, CDR1 is SGDLS and CDR2 is YYNGEE. Here the CDR3 reads CASSVEPGGAYEQYF.

V is TRBV12-3 or TRBV12-4 and J is TRBJ1-4. This CDR3 is 13 amino acids long. This CDR3 is CASSLGVKEKLFF.

The chain carries TRBV7-9 and TRBJ2-1. Germline CDR1 SEHNR, CDR2 FQNEAQ (reference sequence). The CDR3 runs 14 residues. CDR3 sequence reads: CASSRTVSYNEQFF. The full variable domain, rest sourced from reference TRBV7-9 and TRBJ2-1, is DTGVSQNPRHKITKRGQNVTFRCDPISEHNRLYWYRQTLGQGPEFLTYFQNEAQLEKSRLLSDRFSAERPKGSFSTLEIQRTEQGDSAMYLCASSRTVSYNEQFFGPGTRLTVL.

This chain uses TRBV20-1 with TRBJ1-5; TCRdb reports TRBD1, a call that lacks DNA to check it against. The CDR3 extends over 15 amino acids. Germline CDR1 DFQATT, CDR2 SNEGSKA (reference sequence). The CDR3 protein is CSAKSPGKGDQPQHF.

J is TRBJ2-7 and V is TRBV7-2; TCRdb names TRBD2, which stays unverified in the absence of DNA. Germline assignment: CDR1 SGHTA and CDR2 FQGNSA. This CDR3 comprises 16 residues. The CDR3 sequence: CASSSGLAGVVGEQYF. The whole variable domain, remainder taken from reference TRBV7-2 and TRBJ2-7, is GAGVSQSPSNKVTEKGKDVELRCDPISGHTALYWYRQSLGQGLEFLIYFQGNSAPDKSGLPSDRFSAERTGGSVSTLTIQRTQQEDSAVYLCASSSGLAGVVGEQYFGPGTRLTVT.

The V gene is TRBV5-6, the J gene TRBJ2-5; TCRdb indicates TRBD1, and absent DNA this call remains unverified. There are 14 residues in the CDR3. Germline assignment: CDR1 SGHDT and CDR2 YYEEEE. CDR3: CASSFWGRRETQYF. The full variable domain, completed using reference TRBV5-6 and TRBJ2-5, is DAGVTQSPTHLIKTRGQQVTLRCSPKSGHDTVSWYQQALGQGPQFIFQYYEEEERQRGNFPDRFSGHQFPNYSSELNVNALLLGDSALYLCASSFWGRRETQYFGPGTRLLVL.

V gene TRBV5-1 combines with J gene TRBJ2-1; checking the TCRdb D call of TRBD2 is not possible without DNA. The CDR3 length is 16 residues. Germline V lookup: CDR1 SGHRS, CDR2 YFSETQ. CDR3 amino acids: CASSVATSGSWNEQFF.

The chain has TRBV4-2 and TRBJ1-4. The germline CDR1 and CDR2 sequences are LGHNA and YNFKEQ. The CDR3 runs 13 residues. The CDR3 sequence is CASSQEDGNELFF.

The J gene is TRBJ2-3, the V gene TRBV4-3; TCRdb selects TRBD2, and the lack of DNA leaves this call unchecked. Germline CDR1 and CDR2: LGHNA and YSLEER. The CDR3 extends over 17 amino acids. The CDR3 region is CASSQAAAGVSTDTQYF.

This chain links TRBV27 with TRBJ2-5; TCRdb returns TRBD1, unconfirmable since there is no DNA. From germline, CDR1 is MNHEY and CDR2 SMNVEV (reference sequence). CDR3 length equals 16 residues. The CDR3 sequence is CASSPQPRDRQETQYF.

This chain connects TRBV5-1 to TRBJ2-1; TCRdb returns TRBD1, unconfirmable since there is no DNA. This CDR3 region has 15 residues. CDR1 and CDR2 from the germline V gene are SGHRS and YFSETQ. This CDR3 reads CASSSGSSSYNEQFF.

The rearrangement joins TRBV20-1 to TRBJ2-5; TCRdb calls TRBD1, which cannot be checked without DNA. The CDR3 extends over 13 amino acids. The germline V gene has CDR1 DFQATT and CDR2 SNEGSKA (reference sequence). This chain's CDR3 is CSARPGQGETQYF.

The V call is TRBV29-1, the J call TRBJ2-5; TCRdb lists TRBD2, though no DNA is available to test this call. The length of the CDR3 is 16 residues. Germline V gene data show CDR1 as SQVTM and CDR2 as ANQGSEA. CDR3: CSVGGLAGGSGETQYF.

The V call is TRBV12-3 or TRBV12-4, the J call TRBJ2-1. This CDR3 spans 12 amino acids. CDR3 region: CASSLQLDRKFF.

CDR3: CASSLIGGPTHGYTF. V and J are TRBV12-3 or TRBV12-4 and TRBJ1-2. The CDR3 extends over 15 amino acids.